This T cell receptor beta chain was recorded in a study of T cells in Graves' hyperthyroidism and ophthalmopathy. Study-level points and caveats: Most clonotypes expanded in thyroid above 0.001 were likewise present in blood. Using 13 V-J features, a model discriminated ophthalmopathy from stable hyperthyroidism.

Amplified regions were TCR beta CDR3 sequences from RNA transcripts. The HTBI set primed first-round TCR CDR3 RT-PCR. TCRdb re-called the multiplex PCR reads with MiXCR, one entry per CDR3 protein. The sample lists approximately 700,000 distinct CDR3 sequences; approximately 42% were seen once. Details on this clonotype: Its specificity is unknown. Lacking the conserved final phenylalanine or tryptophan, this CDR3 likely reflects a read error.

The trim removed 2 bases at V and 5 bases at J, leaving 2 bases unmatched. Germline V gene data show CDR1 as WSHSY and CDR2 as SAAADI. The CDR3 consists of 13 residues. Sequencing was carried out using peripheral blood or thyroid tissue (not recorded which). The V gene is TRBV10-2, the J gene TRBJ1-1, with 7 bases aligning to TRBD1. The origin of this receptor is an adult man with Graves' disease, either hyperthyroidism or ophthalmopathy (not recorded which). The CDR3 sequence is CASSELRGTEAFS. CDR3 nucleotide sequence: TGCGCCAGCAGTGAGCTCAGGGGGACTGAAGCTTTCTCT.